This T cell receptor beta chain was profiled in a study of blood T cell repertoires in COVID-19. At the level of the study: From the United States, Italy and Spain came samples of acute and convalescent COVID-19.

Libraries were prepared by immunoSEQ multiplex PCR; TCRdb keeps only in-frame clonotypes and omits some of them. Here the sample spans 50,000 or so clones, roughly four fifths being singletons. The sequencing input was peripheral blood. The TCR sequence derives from a man in his forties with acute or convalescent COVID-19.

DNA for the CDR3: TGTGCCAGCAGCGCAGAAAGTTACTATGGCTACACCTTC. Its protein is CASSAESYYGYTF. The chain combines TRBV9 with TRBJ1-2; no clear D gene. CDR1 is SGDLS, CDR2 YYNGEE, per germline. The CDR3 is made up of 13 amino acids. Trimming removed 3 bases from V and 3 bases from J, with 9 bases in between.